This T cell receptor (beta chain) was found in a study of cytomegalovirus exposure and HLA in healthy donors. For the study at large: One earlier analysis, a look at about 179 million T cells, found more than 100 million unique TCR beta sequences. Whole-study results and caveats: It was reported that TCR beta sequences correctly inferred the HLA-A and HLA-B alleles for most subjects. Earlier analysis found most TCR beta V segments productive about 90% or about 30% of the time. It was 150 to 200 TCR beta chains that were listed as cytomegalovirus-associated.

In the PCR, 60 Vbeta and 13 Jbeta primers were used. Profiled with immunoSEQ multiplex PCR; TCRdb holds only in-frame clones, not every one. Of approximately 110,000 clones detected, 12% to 15% appear once; the ten largest clones hold 0.8% to 0.95%. This clone has a handful of counts. Its antigen is unidentified. The sequence came from a female donor in good health and CMV-seronegative. Sequencing input: PBMCs.

The CDR3 reads CASSLNTIEQFF. CDR3 nucleotides: TGTGCCAGCAGTTTGAACACAATCGAGCAGTTCTTC. The rearrangement uses TRBV28 and TRBJ2-1; D is unresolved. The germline V gene encodes CDR1 MDHEN and CDR2 SYDVKM. The CDR3 is made up of 12 amino acids. The ends were cut back, 3 bases at V and 10 bases at J, with 10 bases in the middle.